The subject of this entry is one T cell receptor (beta chain). This sample was included in a study of blood T cell repertoires in COVID-19. Trimming pared 2 bases from V and 7 bases from J, leaving 13 bases between. Germline lookup yields CDR1 MNHEY and CDR2 SVGEGT. This CDR3 spans 14 amino acids. The method was immunoSEQ multiplex PCR; TCRdb's version includes in-frame clones alone and lacks a portion of them. This repertoire shows some 300,000 clones, 75% to 90% found once; its top ten account for around 5.8%. This sequence originates from a woman aged 45-59 years with COVID-19, enrolled during active disease. This sequence joins TRBV6-2 or TRBV6-3 and TRBJ2-3; no definite D call. Material for sequencing was peripheral blood. The CDR3: CASSYVGTRNTQYF. The CDR3 DNA follows: TGTGCCAGCAGTTACGTAGGCACGCGGAATACGCAGTATTTT.